The clone carrying this T cell receptor beta chain was detected only a few times. The data stem from a study of T-cell memory formation after mild COVID-19. Overall study: Clusters of TCRs were largely donor specific.

Germline V CDR1 and CDR2: SGHTA, FQGNSA. The V segment lost 6 bases and the J segment 0 bases; nucleotides outside the gene matches: 7. The CDR3 spans 17 residues. Via MiXCR, TCRdb re-called the 5' RACE reads, giving one row per CDR3 protein. The repertoire has 450,000 or so distinct CDR3 sequences, around 19% of them found once; the top ten carry about 8.1%. Specimen: PBMCs or a T cell subset sorted from them (not recorded which). The chain is built from TRBV7-2 and TRBJ2-1, with TRBD2 matching 11 bases. The receptor comes from an adult woman who had mild COVID-19 (a few samples of this study predate the infection). Cell type and time point are not known. The CDR3 DNA follows: TGTGCCAGCAGTACCGGACTAGCGGGTTTCTCCTACAATGAGCAGTTCTTC. Its protein is CASSTGLAGFSYNEQFF.